One T cell receptor (beta chain) is described in this entry. This clone has just one count. Its antigen is unknown. No base quality information exists; no much larger clone differs at one position. Reading the label with the study, this specimen's time point is: baseline before first vaccination. Samples from vaccinated people were obtained from the UK trials COV001 and COV002, which included a single-blind randomized controlled phase 2/3 trial of AZD1222 (ChAdOx1 nCoV-19) in healthy adults. For TCRbeta chain sequencing, PBMC samples were collected from trial participants at day 0 and at day 28 after the second dose. The record originates from a study of T cell responses to AZD1222 COVID-19 vaccine (dated by TCRdb to the early 2020s). A note on the overall study: AZD1222 recipients with second doses at about 4 weeks or about 12 weeks were pooled, because spike-specific TCR depth and breadth did not differ between schedules. TCR sequencing was performed for 230 to 250 trial participants, of whom 200 to 220 were given two doses of AZD1222 and around 25 were given two doses of MenACWY control vaccine. Enrollment into the trials was organized by age into subgroups of 18-55, 56-69 and 70-plus years, and those subgroups contained roughly 150, 30 and 60 TCR-sequenced participants, respectively. What the authors observed across the whole study: Spike-specific TCR breadth and depth rose significantly after two AZD1222 doses compared with day 0 and with MenACWY recipients. Conclusions about previously exposed vaccinees are limited because only five to seven AZD1222 recipients were SARS-CoV-2 seropositive at baseline. Because no day 14 peak-response samples were available, the repertoires could be characterized only after the peak T cell response. In the small 56-69-year group, the increase in depth fell short of significance, most likely because of low power. CD4 TCRs associated with the vaccine covered the entire spike protein, and the dominant responses were in regions 160-218 and 743-854. Reportedly, almost half of the unique spike-specific TCRs recognized epitopes lying outside the regions that are mutated in the B.1.351 and B.1.1.7 variants. Most participants were white British and females outnumbered males, and the authors suggested that clonal diversity may have been underestimated.

The CDR3 regions of human TCRbeta chains were analyzed by immunosequencing. From the authors' description of their analysis: Repertoire TCRs were matched against a reference library of SARS-CoV-2-specific TCRs generated with the MIRA antigen-specificity platform. Breadth was defined as the fraction of unique TCRs that were SARS-CoV-2-associated. Depth was defined as the fraction of total T cells that were SARS-CoV-2-associated. Using the MIRA data, each spike-specific TCR was mapped to the spike region that the TCR reacts to and placed in a CD4 or CD8 class. Log10-transformed breadth and depth values were compared by one-way ANOVA with Sidak's multiple comparisons tests. What TCRdb holds here is the immuneACCESS table cut down to in-frame rearrangements. Part of the clones is not present; checked against another copy, under half of the missing clones reflect an unresolved V gene, and the others are unexplained. V, J and clone size reflect that table, while D and trimming were determined from the DNA. Across this sample there are tens of thousands of clones, with 88% seen only once. The top ten clonotypes cover around 5.5% of the sample.

V is cut by 3 bases and J by 6 bases, and the space between the germline ends is 17 bases. As encoded in the germline V gene, CDR1 is KGHDR while CDR2 is SFDVKD. The CDR3 goes from the cysteine to the phenylalanine over 15 residues. CDR3 DNA is the only sequence kept; it has 45 bases, read in frame from the first base. The V and J segments used are TRBV24-1 and TRBJ2-7, with the identity of the D gene unclear. Here the sequenced sample was peripheral blood, taken on day 0 of AZD1222 vaccination. The sequence was obtained from an adult in good health. In nucleotides, the sequence is TGTGCCACCAGTGATAGGAGTGACGGAGATCTCGAGCAGTACTTC. Its translation is CATSDRSDGDLEQYF.